Included here is one TCR beta chain sequence, with context. This clonotype appeared a few times. The antigen it binds to is not known. No clone much larger than this one lies a single base away; base qualities are absent. The source of the sample is a study of human T cells and chemical hapten exposure (dated by TCRdb to the early 2020s). General notes on the study: For sensitization, 2% DPC in acetone was applied to an approximately 2 cm by approximately 2 cm area of upper inner arm skin. Patch testing on the upper back used Finn chambers containing 0.01% DPC, with scoring done after 6 days according to International Contact Dermatitis Research Group standards. Blood samples were taken from patients before sensitization (week 0) and at 2, 6 and about 24 weeks after DPC sensitization. In alopecia patients, the study followed how the peripheral blood TCR repertoire changed in vivo over primary and secondary sensitization to diphenylcyclopropenone (DPC), a hapten. Patients additionally received weekly therapeutic DPC doses to the scalp throughout the roughly 25-week study period. Libraries were pooled for sequencing, and variation in per-sample TCR yields was attributed mainly to small differences in library volumes within the pool. For TCR sequencing, blood came from over 25 alopecia patients at anywhere from one to four time points (pre-sensitization, 2, 6 and 24 weeks). Most of the patients in the cohort were female, and the cohort covered alopecia areata with under or over 50% scalp involvement, alopecia totalis and alopecia universalis. The paper as a whole reports these results and caveats: After repeated subsampling, the strength of the expansion versus patch-test correlation and the threshold at which it became significant changed. A positive correlation was found between the number of PT1 expanded TCRs and patch test score, with significance reached at thresholds 8, 16 and 32 but not 4. All patients had alopecia, a presumed autoimmune disease, so their immune response might differ from that of healthy individuals. DPC sensitization did not change the number of TCRs with a frequency above 1 in 1000, and there was no evidence of changes in global repertoire structure. Expanded TCRs formed significantly more large CDR3 similarity clusters than pre-sensitization or healthy control sets, consistent with antigen-driven responses.

The sample's time point label, in plain terms: pre-sensitization, week 0. Interpreted using the paper, the treatment or condition label stands for: therapeutic diphenylcyclopropenone sensitization with weekly scalp DPC. At every patch-test visit, the blood draw took place before the patch test was put on. Patients were considered eligible if aged 18 to 70, diagnosed with alopecia and deemed suitable for DPC therapy, and patients were excluded if pregnant. Total RNA was extracted from unfractionated whole blood collected in Tempus Blood RNA tubes. Receptor amplification or capture employed RACE. The instrument given in TCRdb is NextSeq 500. During library preparation, unique molecular identifiers were attached to individual cDNA molecules so that TCRs could be counted in a quantitative, reproducible way. Each blood RNA sample was used to sequence both TCR alpha and TCR beta chains. On the study's bioinformatics: The median number of TCRs per sample was over 95,000, ranging from roughly 20,000 to 690,600. The Decombinator software suite was used to annotate the V, J and CDR3 of the TCR reads. For PS versus PT1 abundance plots, all samples were subsampled to the same number of TCRs (28,000). TCRs were defined as expanded if absent before sensitization and observed at least eight times at the 2-week time point. In-frame beta chains were kept once TCRdb had trimmed the public reads at Q25 with fastp and called clones with MiXCR. When rows share a CDR3 protein, they turn into one entry using the most common DNA and genes. TCRdb, rather than the study authors, made the V and J calls. The sample table lists roughly 120,000 distinct CDR3 sequences, roughly 12% of them with a count of one. The top ten clonotypes cover around 2.8% of the sample.

V and J are trimmed by 4 bases and 6 bases, and the gene matches miss 12 bases of the junction. Per the germline V gene, MNHEY is the CDR1 and SVGAGI is the CDR2. Spanning cysteine to phenylalanine, the CDR3 consists of 15 amino acids. Only the CDR3 part of the read is kept: 45 bases, read in frame from the first base. Sequencing used whole blood, obtained in connection with sensitization to the hapten diphenylcyclopropenone (DPC). This receptor chain uses TRBV6-5 and TRBJ2-7, with 7 bases in between that match TRBD2. The clonotype was recovered from a woman younger than 30 with alopecia areata. Some clones in this sample may be carry-over from other donors' samples. The bases read TGTGCCAGCAGTTCCCCCCGGGGAGGGTGGGGCGAGCAGTACTTC. This yields the protein CASSSPRGGWGEQYF.